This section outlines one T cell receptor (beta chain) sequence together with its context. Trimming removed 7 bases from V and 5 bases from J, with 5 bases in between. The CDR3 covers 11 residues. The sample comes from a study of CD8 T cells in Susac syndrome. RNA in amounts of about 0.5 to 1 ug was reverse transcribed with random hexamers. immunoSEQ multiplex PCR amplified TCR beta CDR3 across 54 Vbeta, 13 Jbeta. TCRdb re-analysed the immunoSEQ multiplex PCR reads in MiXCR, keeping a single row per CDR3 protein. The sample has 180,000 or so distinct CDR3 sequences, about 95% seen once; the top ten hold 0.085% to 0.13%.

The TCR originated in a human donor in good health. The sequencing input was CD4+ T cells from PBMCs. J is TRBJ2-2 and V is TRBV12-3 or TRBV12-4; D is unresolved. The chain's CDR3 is CASTLTGELFF. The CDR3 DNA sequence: TGTGCCAGCACTCTTACCGGGGAGCTGTTTTTT.